This T cell receptor beta chain is from a study of blood T cells in healthy people across ages (dated by TCRdb to the mid-2010s). Regarding the study in general: Template switching captured roughly one uniquely barcoded TCR beta cDNA molecule per two T cells in model experiments. Age-related changes in TCR beta repertoire diversity were measured in the study by deep sequencing normalized with unique cDNA molecular identifiers. Donors were grouped into four age groups: young (average roughly 15 years), middle-aged (about 40), aged (around 66) and long-lived (approximately 75). To avoid experimental bias, donors of different ages were distributed randomly across sequencing lanes. Using the same blood draw, the study looked at two additional independent replicas of 1 million unique cDNA reads for two donors, one aged 18 to 30 and the other aged 80 or older. General conclusions and limits of the study: Observed TCR beta diversity per million T cells fell roughly linearly with age, and a significant reduction was already apparent by age around 36. The percentage of naive T cells measured by flow cytometry correlated strongly with observed TCR beta diversity. Total diversity estimates from one million sequenced T cells were considered lower bounds and underestimates. The CMV infection status of donors was not known, potentially confounding age-related changes in expanded clonotypes. Compared with the aged group, more naive CD4+ T cells, fewer expanded clones and increased TCR diversity were shown by the long-lived group, suggesting age selection. Bulk unsorted PBMC profiling prevented conclusive comparison of naive and antigen-experienced compartments.

The donors were about 40 Caucasian individuals from Russia, aged 6 to 90 years, who were systemically healthy. Around 10 milliliters of peripheral blood were collected from each donor into EDTA-treated Vacutainer tubes. Ficoll-Paque density-gradient centrifugation was used to isolate PBMCs, with at least 6.5 million per sample. Trizol reagent was used to extract total RNA from the PBMCs, yielding at least 6 micrograms per sample. Naive CD45RAhigh/CD27high T cell percentages were measured by flow cytometry on a PBMC aliquot from every donor. The method was 5' RACE. Instrument on record: Illumina HiSeq 2500. A second about 7 to 12 cycle PCR used a sample-barcoded 5' primer and a J-beta primer mix. A template-switch 5' adaptor carrying 12 random nucleotides introduced a unique molecular identifier onto each TCR beta cDNA molecule. Each sample yielded at least 2.5 million CDR3-containing paired-end reads. First-strand cDNA synthesis was performed from all RNA using the Mint cDNA synthesis kit, with priming by a TRBC-specific oligonucleotide. Following uracil-DNA glycosylase treatment, all cDNA underwent a first 18-cycle PCR with the universal primers M1SS and BC2_uni_R. Per the original workflow: For normalization, 1 million high-quality reads, each with a distinct molecular identifier, were randomly selected from each sample. Instead of being binned into consensus sequences, reads that shared molecular identifiers were thrown out. CDR3 identification, clonotype clustering and error correction used MiTCR with a Q25 quality threshold and the strictest error-elimination algorithm. A nonparametric unseen species model with Euler transformation was used to estimate a lower bound on total TCR beta diversity. Clones were called with MiXCR by TCRdb after fastp trimmed the public reads at Q25, and only in-frame beta chains were retained. Rows with one shared CDR3 protein collapse into an entry with the most common genes and DNA. Clone size and V and J calls follow TCRdb, not the original study. This sample has about 1.6 million distinct CDR3 sequences in its table, and about 31% of those were observed once. The leading ten clones occupy around 11% of the sample.

A few counts support this clonotype. What this receptor recognizes is not known. No much larger clone is present one base from it, and per-base qualities are unavailable. CDR3 length: 15 amino acids, cysteine to phenylalanine. The read is trimmed to its CDR3 DNA, 45 bases read in frame from base 1. CDR1 LNHDA and CDR2 SQIVND were looked up in the germline V gene (reference sequence). Trimming leaves V shorter by 6 bases and J shorter by 3 bases, with the junction holding 5 bases beyond the gene matches. The sequence joins TRBV19 to TRBJ2-1; 10 middle bases align to TRBD2. This clonotype originated in a woman aged 25-40 years in good health. Source material: blood. This receptor carries the CDR3 CASRASGRYYNEQFF. The nucleotides read TGTGCCAGTAGGGCTAGCGGGAGATACTACAATGAGCAGTTCTTC.